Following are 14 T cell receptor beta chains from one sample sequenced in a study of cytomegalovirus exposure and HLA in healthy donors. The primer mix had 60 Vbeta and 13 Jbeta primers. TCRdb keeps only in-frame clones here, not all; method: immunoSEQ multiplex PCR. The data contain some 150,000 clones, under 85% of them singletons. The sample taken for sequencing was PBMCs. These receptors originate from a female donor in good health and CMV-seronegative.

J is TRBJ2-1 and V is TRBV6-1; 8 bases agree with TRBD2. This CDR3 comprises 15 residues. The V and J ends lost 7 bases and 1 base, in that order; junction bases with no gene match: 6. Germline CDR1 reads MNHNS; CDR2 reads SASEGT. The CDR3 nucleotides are TGTGCCAGCACCAATTTAGCGGGGTCCTACAATGAGCAGTTCTTC. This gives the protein CASTNLAGSYNEQFF.

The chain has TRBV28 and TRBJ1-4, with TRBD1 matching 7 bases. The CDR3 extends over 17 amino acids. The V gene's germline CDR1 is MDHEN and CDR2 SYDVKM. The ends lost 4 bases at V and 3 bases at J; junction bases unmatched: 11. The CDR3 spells CASSSPRRGTSNEKLFF. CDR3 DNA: TGTGCCAGCAGTTCCCCCCGCAGGGGGACTTCTAATGAAAAACTGTTTTTT.

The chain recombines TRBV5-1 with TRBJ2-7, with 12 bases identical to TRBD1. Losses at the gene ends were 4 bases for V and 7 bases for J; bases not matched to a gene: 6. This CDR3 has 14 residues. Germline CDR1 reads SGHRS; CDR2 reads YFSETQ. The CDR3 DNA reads TGCGCCAGCAGCGTGGGACAGGGGGCGGGGGAGCAGTACTTC. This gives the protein CASSVGQGAGEQYF.

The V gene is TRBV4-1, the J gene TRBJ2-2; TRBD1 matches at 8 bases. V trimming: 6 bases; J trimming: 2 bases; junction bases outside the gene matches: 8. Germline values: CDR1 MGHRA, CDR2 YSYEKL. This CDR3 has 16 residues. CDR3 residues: CASSPRGQVNTGELFF. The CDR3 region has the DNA TGCGCCAGCAGTCCTCGGGGACAGGTTAACACCGGGGAGCTGTTTTTT.

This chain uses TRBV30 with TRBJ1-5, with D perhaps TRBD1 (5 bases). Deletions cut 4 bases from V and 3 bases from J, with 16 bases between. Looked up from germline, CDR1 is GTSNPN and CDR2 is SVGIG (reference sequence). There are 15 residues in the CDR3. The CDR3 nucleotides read TGTGCCTGGAAGGGAGTGGGGGGGGTCAATCAGCCCCAGCATTTT. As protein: CAWKGVGGVNQPQHF.

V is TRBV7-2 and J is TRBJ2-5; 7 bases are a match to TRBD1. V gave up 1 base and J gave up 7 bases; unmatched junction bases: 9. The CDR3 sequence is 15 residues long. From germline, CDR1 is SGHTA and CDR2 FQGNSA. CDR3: CASSLEARGLGTQYF. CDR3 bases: TGTGCCAGCAGCTTAGAGGCTAGGGGGCTAGGGACCCAGTACTTC.

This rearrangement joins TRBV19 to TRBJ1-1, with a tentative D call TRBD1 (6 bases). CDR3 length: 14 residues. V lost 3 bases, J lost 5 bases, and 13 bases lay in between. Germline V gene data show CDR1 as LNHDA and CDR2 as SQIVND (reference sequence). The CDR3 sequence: CASSISGGRTEAFF. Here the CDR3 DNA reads TGTGCCAGTAGTATTTCGGGGGGCAGGACTGAAGCTTTCTTT.

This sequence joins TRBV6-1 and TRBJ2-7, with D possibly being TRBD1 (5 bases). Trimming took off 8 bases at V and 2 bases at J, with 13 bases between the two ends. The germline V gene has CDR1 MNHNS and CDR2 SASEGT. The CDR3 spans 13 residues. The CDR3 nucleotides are TGTGCCAGCGTTGCAGGGTTCGCCTACGAGCAGTACTTC. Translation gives CASVAGFAYEQYF.

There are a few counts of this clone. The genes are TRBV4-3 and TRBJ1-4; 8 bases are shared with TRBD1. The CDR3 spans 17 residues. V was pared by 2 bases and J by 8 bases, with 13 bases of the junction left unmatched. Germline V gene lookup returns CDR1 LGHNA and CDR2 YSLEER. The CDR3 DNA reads TGCGCCAGCAGCCAAACCTACCTTGACAGGGGATTCGAAAAACTGTTTTTT. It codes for CASSQTYLDRGFEKLFF.

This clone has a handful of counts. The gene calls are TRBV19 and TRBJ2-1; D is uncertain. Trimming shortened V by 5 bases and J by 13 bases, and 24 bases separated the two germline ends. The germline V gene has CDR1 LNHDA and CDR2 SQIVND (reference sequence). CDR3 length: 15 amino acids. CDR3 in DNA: TGTGCCAGTAGTCCGAAAGGATGGCTAACTACGGAACAGTTCTTC. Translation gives CASSPKGWLTTEQFF. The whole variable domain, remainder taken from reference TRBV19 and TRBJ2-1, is DGGITQSPKYLFRKEGQNVTLSCEQNLNHDAMYWYRQDPGQGLRLIYYSQIVNDFQKGDIAEGYSVSREKKESFPLTVTSAQKNPTAFYLCASSPKGWLTTEQFFGPGTRLTVL.

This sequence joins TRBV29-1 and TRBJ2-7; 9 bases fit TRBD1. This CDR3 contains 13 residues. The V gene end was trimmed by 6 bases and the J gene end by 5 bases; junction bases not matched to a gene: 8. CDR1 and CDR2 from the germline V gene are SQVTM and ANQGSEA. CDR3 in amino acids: CSVEQGAGDEQYF. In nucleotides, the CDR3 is TGCAGCGTGGAACAGGGGGCCGGTGACGAGCAGTACTTC.

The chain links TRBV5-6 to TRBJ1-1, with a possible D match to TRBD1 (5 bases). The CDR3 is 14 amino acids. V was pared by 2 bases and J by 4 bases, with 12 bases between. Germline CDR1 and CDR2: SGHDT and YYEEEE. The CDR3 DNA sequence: TGTGCCAGCAGCTTTCCGGGGACTGCCACTGAAGCTTTCTTT. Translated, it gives CASSFPGTATEAFF.

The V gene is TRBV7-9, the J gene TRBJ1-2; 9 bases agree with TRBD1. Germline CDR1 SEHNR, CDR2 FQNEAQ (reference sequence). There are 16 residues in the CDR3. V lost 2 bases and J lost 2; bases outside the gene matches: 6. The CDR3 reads CASSLSGTGINYGYTF. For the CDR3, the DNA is TGTGCCAGCAGCTTATCGGGGACAGGGATCAACTATGGCTACACCTTC.

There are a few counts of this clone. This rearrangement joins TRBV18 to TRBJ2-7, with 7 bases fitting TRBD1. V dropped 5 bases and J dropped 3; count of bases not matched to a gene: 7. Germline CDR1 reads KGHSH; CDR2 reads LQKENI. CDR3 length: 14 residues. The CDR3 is CASSYDRAGYEQYF. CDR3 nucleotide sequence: TGTGCCAGCTCATACGACAGGGCAGGCTACGAGCAGTACTTC.